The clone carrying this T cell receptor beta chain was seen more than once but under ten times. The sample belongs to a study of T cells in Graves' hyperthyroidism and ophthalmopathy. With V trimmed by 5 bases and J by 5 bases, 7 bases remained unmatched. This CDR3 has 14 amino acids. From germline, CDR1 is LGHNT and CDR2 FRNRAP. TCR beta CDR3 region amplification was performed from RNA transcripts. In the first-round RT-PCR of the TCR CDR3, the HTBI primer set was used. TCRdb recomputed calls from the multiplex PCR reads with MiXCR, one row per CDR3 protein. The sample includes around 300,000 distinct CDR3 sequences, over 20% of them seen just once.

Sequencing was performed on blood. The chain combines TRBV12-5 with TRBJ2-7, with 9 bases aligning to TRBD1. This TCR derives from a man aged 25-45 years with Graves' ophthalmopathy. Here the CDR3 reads CASGVTGGKDEQYF. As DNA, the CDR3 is TGTGCTAGTGGTGTAACAGGGGGCAAGGACGAGCAGTACTTC.